These 29 T cell receptor beta chains were sequenced from one sample in a study of blood T cell repertoires in COVID-19. Only in-frame clones appear in the TCRdb table, and some are missing; sequencing was by immunoSEQ multiplex PCR. The sample has 300,000 or so clones, just over 85% seen once. Sequences were obtained from PBMCs or T cells enriched from blood (not recorded which). These receptors were collected from a woman under 30 who had recovered from COVID-19.

This clone was picked up one time. V usage is TRBV29-1 and J usage is TRBJ2-5; tentatively, D is TRBD1 (6 bases). The V end was cut by 7 bases, the J end by 5 bases, with 17 bases between. Germline CDR1 reads SQVTM; CDR2 reads ANQGSEA. This CDR3 is built from 13 residues. For the CDR3, the DNA is TGCAGCGCTCCCTCCGGGACACAGGAGACCCAGTACTTC. Residues: CSAPSGTQETQYF.

V usage is TRBV28 and J usage is TRBJ1-1; possible D gene TRBD1, 6 bases. The CDR3 runs 13 residues. Germline CDR1 reads MDHEN; CDR2 reads SYDVKM. Trimming took 2 bases from V and 6 from J, leaving 10 bases between them. The DNA of the CDR3 is TGTGCCAGCAGTTTAGGGGGCATGGCTGAAGCTTTCTTT. Protein: CASSLGGMAEAFF.

The chain links TRBV5-8 to TRBJ2-3; tentative D call: TRBD1 (6 bases). This CDR3 is built from 17 residues. V was trimmed by 3 bases and J by 0 bases, leaving 17 bases between them. From germline, CDR1 is SGHTS and CDR2 YDEGEE. The CDR3 here is CASSSAWTASSTDTQYF. The CDR3 DNA follows: TGTGCCAGCAGCTCGGCATGGACAGCCTCTAGCACAGATACGCAGTATTTT. Using reference TRBV5-8 and TRBJ2-3 for the parts outside the CDR3, the full variable domain is EAGVTQSPTHLIKTRGQQATLRCSPISGHTSVYWYQQALGLGLQFLLWYDEGEERNRGNFPPRFSGRQFPNYSSELNVNALELEDSALYLCASSSAWTASSTDTQYFGPGTRLTVL.

J is TRBJ1-4 and V is TRBV19; possibly TRBD1 for D (5 bases). This CDR3 has 14 residues. The V gene lost 3 bases and the J gene lost 7 bases, with 12 bases spanning the gap. The germline CDR1 and CDR2 sequences are LNHDA and SQIVND (reference sequence). This CDR3 reads CASSIPQGGEKLFF. For the CDR3, the DNA is TGTGCCAGTAGTATCCCGCAGGGAGGTGAAAAACTGTTTTTT. The whole variable domain, filled in from reference TRBV19 and TRBJ1-4, reads DGGITQSPKYLFRKEGQNVTLSCEQNLNHDAMYWYRQDPGQGLRLIYYSQIVNDFQKGDIAEGYSVSREKKESFPLTVTSAQKNPTAFYLCASSIPQGGEKLFFGSGTQLSVL.

V gene TRBV10-3 combines with J gene TRBJ1-1; unclear D gene. The CDR3 loop spans 16 amino acids. The ends were cut back, 4 bases at V and 0 bases at J, with 15 bases in the middle. CDR1 is ENHRY and CDR2 is SYGVKD in the germline V gene. The CDR3 region is CAISGPMGSMNTEAFF. DNA for the CDR3: TGTGCCATCAGTGGGCCCATGGGCAGCATGAACACTGAAGCTTTCTTT.

The chain employs TRBV30 and TRBJ2-1; perhaps TRBD1 as D (5 bases). This CDR3 has 15 residues. Trimming pared 0 bases from V and 2 bases from J, leaving 11 bases between. Per germline, CDR1 GTSNPN and CDR2 SVGIG (reference sequence). CDR3 sequence: CAWSVLGRTYNEQFF. Written as DNA, the CDR3 is TGTGCCTGGAGTGTACTGGGGCGGACCTACAATGAGCAGTTCTTC.

V gene TRBV2 combines with J gene TRBJ2-7; 8 nucleotides match TRBD2. V lost 0 bases, J lost 4 bases, and 8 bases stayed unmatched. Germline-derived CDR1 and CDR2 are SNHLY and FYNNEI. This CDR3 region has 16 residues. CDR3 sequence: CASSEAVAGLGYEQYF. The DNA of the CDR3 is TGTGCCAGCAGTGAAGCGGTAGCGGGACTCGGTTACGAGCAGTACTTC.

The chain joins TRBV5-1 to TRBJ1-5; 8 nucleotides align to TRBD1. CDR1 and CDR2 from the germline V gene are SGHRS and YFSETQ. The CDR3 sequence is 20 residues long. Germline trimming cut 0 bases from V and 4 bases from J; bases unmatched to any gene: 18. CDR3 nucleotide sequence: TGCGCCAGCAGCTTGGCCCCCGACAGGGGTCCACCCGTACGAAATCAGCCCCAGCATTTT. Encoded protein: CASSLAPDRGPPVRNQPQHF.

V and J are TRBV6-5 and TRBJ1-3; 7 bases line up with TRBD1. V shed 6 bases and J 6 bases; nucleotides not matched to a gene: 8. The CDR3 length is 14 residues. Germline V gene data show CDR1 as MNHEY and CDR2 as SVGAGI. The CDR3 bases are TGTGCCAGCAGCGATAGACAGGGTGAAAACACCATATATTTT. The encoded protein is CASSDRQGENTIYF.

The chain uses TRBV11-1 and TRBJ1-1; no clear D. The CDR3 spans 13 residues. Germline lookup yields CDR1 SGHAT and CDR2 FQDESV (reference sequence). V gave up 3 bases and J gave up 5 bases, with 10 bases separating them. Written as DNA, the CDR3 is TGTGCCAGCAGCTTGTGGGGAGGTACTGAAGCTTTCTTT. Its translation: CASSLWGGTEAFF.

The chain recombines TRBV28 with TRBJ2-7; no definite D call. V shed 5 bases and J shed 2 bases, with 19 bases lying between them. Germline CDR1 and CDR2: MDHEN and SYDVKM. The CDR3 is 16 residues long. CDR3 nucleotides: TGTGCCAGCAGTCCTCGCGTCCTTACGTACCCCTACGAGCAGTACTTC. It specifies CASSPRVLTYPYEQYF. The whole variable domain, filled in from reference TRBV28 and TRBJ2-7, reads DVKVTQSSRYLVKRTGEKVFLECVQDMDHENMFWYRQDPGLGLRLIYFSYDVKMKEKGDIPEGYSVSREKKERFSLILESASTNQTSMYLCASSPRVLTYPYEQYFGPGTRLTVT.

The chain couples TRBV7-8 to TRBJ2-1, with 7 positions matching TRBD1. CDR1 is SGHVS and CDR2 is FQNEAQ in the germline V gene. This CDR3 spans 15 amino acids. V dropped 10 bases and J dropped 7; count of bases not matched to a gene: 16. The chain's CDR3 is CAIRLGTAALNEQFF. The CDR3 nucleotides read TGTGCCATAAGATTGGGGACAGCGGCCCTTAATGAGCAGTTCTTC. Supplemented by reference TRBV7-8 and TRBJ2-1, the full variable domain reads GAGVSQSPRYKVAKRGQDVALRCDPISGHVSLFWYQQALGQGPEFLTYFQNEAQLDKSGLPSDRFFAERPEGSVSTLKIQRTQQEDSAVYLCAIRLGTAALNEQFFGPGTRLTVL.

The chain carries TRBV28 and TRBJ2-5, with 7 bases fitting TRBD2. V lost 1 base, J lost 5 bases, and 7 bases stayed unmatched. The CDR3 consists of 15 residues. CDR1 is MDHEN and CDR2 is SYDVKM in the germline V gene. CDR3 nucleotides: TGTGCCAGCAGTTTATTAGCGGGCGTATTGGAGACCCAGTACTTC. It encodes CASSLLAGVLETQYF.

The rearrangement joins TRBV18 to TRBJ2-3, with a weak D call TRBD2 (5 bases). The CDR3 loop spans 15 amino acids. The V gene's germline CDR1 is KGHSH and CDR2 LQKENI. V dropped 3 bases and J dropped 4 bases, with 14 bases sitting between them. The DNA for the CDR3 is TGTGCCAGCTCACCGGGAGAACGGGGTGCAGATACGCAGTATTTT. This encodes CASSPGERGADTQYF. Full variable domain (rest looked up from reference TRBV18 and TRBJ2-3): NAGVMQNPRHLVRRRGQEARLRCSPMKGHSHVYWYRQLPEEGLKFMVYLQKENIIDESGMPKERFSAEFPKEGPSILRIQQVVRGDSAAYFCASSPGERGADTQYFGPGTRLTVL.

V is TRBV30 and J is TRBJ2-3; 13 nucleotides match TRBD2. CDR1 is GTSNPN and CDR2 is SVGIG in the germline V gene (reference sequence). Trimming at V came to 3 bases and at J to 0 bases, leaving 3 bases not matched to a gene. The CDR3 is 16 residues long. The CDR3, as DNA: TGTGCCTGGAGCCTGGGACTAGCGGGGAGCACAGATACGCAGTATTTT. Translated, it gives CAWSLGLAGSTDTQYF.

The chain carries TRBV5-1 and TRBJ1-6, with D perhaps matching TRBD1 (5 bases). The germline CDR1 and CDR2 sequences are SGHRS and YFSETQ. The CDR3 is 14 amino acids. V was shortened by 0 bases and J by 7 bases, with 8 bases between the two germline ends. This CDR3 reads CASSLGRANSPLHF. The DNA for the CDR3 is TGCGCCAGCAGCTTGGGCAGGGCGAATTCACCCCTCCACTTT.

The rearrangement joins TRBV30 to TRBJ2-5; 8 bases fit TRBD1. Per germline, CDR1 GTSNPN and CDR2 SVGIG (reference sequence). This CDR3 contains 16 residues. V was pared by 0 bases and J by 2 bases, with 8 bases of the junction left unmatched. The CDR3 region is CAWSVRAGGTQETQYF. In nucleotides, the CDR3 is TGTGCCTGGAGTGTAAGGGCAGGGGGCACTCAAGAGACCCAGTACTTC.

The V gene is TRBV7-9, the J gene TRBJ1-1; D is perhaps TRBD1 (5 bases). CDR1 and CDR2 from the germline V gene are SEHNR and FQNEAQ (reference sequence). V lost 3 bases and J lost 7, with 9 bases in between. The CDR3 is 12 amino acids. The CDR3 bases are TGTGCCAGCAGCTTCGAGGACATTGAAGCTTTCTTT. It translates to CASSFEDIEAFF.

V is TRBV5-4 and J is TRBJ2-5, with D possibly TRBD1 on 6 matching bases. Germline V gene data show CDR1 as SGHNT and CDR2 as YYREEE (reference sequence). This CDR3 region has 16 residues. Trimming removed 1 base from V and 2 bases from J, with 15 bases in between. The CDR3: CASSLFGRGQQETQYF. CDR3 bases: TGTGCCAGCAGCTTGTTTGGCAGGGGACAACAAGAGACCCAGTACTTC.

This clone was detected a few times. V is TRBV11-1 and J is TRBJ2-5; perhaps TRBD2 as D (6 bases). Between the trimmed V and J ends, which lost 5 bases and 5 bases, there was a span of 15 bases. The CDR3 sequence is 14 residues long. Per the germline V gene, CDR1 is SGHAT and CDR2 is FQDESV (reference sequence). CDR3 coding DNA: TGTGCCAGCAGCCGGGACTCACCCGTGGAGACCCAGTACTTC. This gives the protein CASSRDSPVETQYF. The entire variable domain, with the rest obtained from reference TRBV11-1 and TRBJ2-5, is as follows: EAEVAQSPRYKITEKSQAVAFWCDPISGHATLYWYRQILGQGPELLVQFQDESVVDDSQLPKDRFSAERLKGVDSTLKIQPAELGDSAMYLCASSRDSPVETQYFGPGTRLLVL.

The CDR3 region is CASSWAGGSTEAFF. DNA for the CDR3: TGTGCCAGCAGCTGGGCGGGCGGGAGCACTGAAGCTTTCTTT. The chain has TRBV5-6 and TRBJ1-1; D uncertain. The CDR3 contains 14 residues. In germline, CDR1 is SGHDT, CDR2 YYEEEE. V lost 3 bases and J lost 4, with 13 bases in between. Using reference TRBV5-6 and TRBJ1-1 for the parts outside the CDR3, the full variable domain is DAGVTQSPTHLIKTRGQQVTLRCSPKSGHDTVSWYQQALGQGPQFIFQYYEEEERQRGNFPDRFSGHQFPNYSSELNVNALLLGDSALYLCASSWAGGSTEAFFGQGTRLTVV.

This clone turned up a few times. This chain connects TRBV6-5 to TRBJ2-2; TRBD1 might be the D (6 bases). V was cut by 5 bases and J by 1 base, with 11 bases left in between. Germline CDR1 and CDR2: MNHEY and SVGAGI. The CDR3 is 15 amino acids. CDR3 bases: TGTGCCAGCAGTCTTAGGGGGAGGAACACCGGGGAGCTGTTTTTT. It is translated as CASSLRGRNTGELFF.

The genes are TRBV6-5 and TRBJ2-1; tentatively, D is TRBD2 (6 bases). The CDR3 runs to 14 residues. Germline CDR1 is MNHEY and CDR2 is SVGAGI. Trimming left V 5 bases short and J 9 bases short, with 17 bases between. This chain's CDR3 is CASSRGEFAGEQFF. Here the CDR3 DNA reads TGTGCCAGCAGTCGCGGGGAATTCGCCGGTGAGCAGTTCTTC.

The chain couples TRBV24-1 to TRBJ2-2, with TRBD2 identical over 7 bases. The CDR3 length is 17 residues. The germline V gene encodes CDR1 KGHDR and CDR2 SFDVKD. Trimming removed 2 bases from V and 1 base from J; junction bases left unmatched: 6. CDR3 coding DNA: TGTGCCACCAGTGATTCTAGCGGCCCAGGGAACACCGGGGAGCTGTTTTTT. Its protein is CATSDSSGPGNTGELFF.

The chain carries TRBV5-1 and TRBJ1-4; D perhaps matches TRBD1 (6 bases). Germline V CDR1 and CDR2: SGHRS, YFSETQ. This CDR3 region has 15 residues. Trimming shortened V by 0 bases and J by 1 base, and 7 bases separated the two germline ends. The CDR3 nucleotides read TGCGCCAGCAGCTTGGTGGGACAAACTAATGAAAAACTGTTTTTT. As protein: CASSLVGQTNEKLFF.

As regards this clone: The sample contains more than one DNA sequence encoding this CDR3. This chain links TRBV24-1 with TRBJ1-2; the match to TRBD1 covers 9 bases. CDR3 length: 14 residues. V was clipped by 2 bases and J by 5 bases; unmatched bases: 2. The germline gives CDR1 KGHDR, CDR2 SFDVKD. This CDR3 is CATSDSGQGYGYTF. The CDR3 DNA is TGTGCCACCAGTGATTCGGGACAGGGTTATGGCTACACCTTC.

This rearrangement joins TRBV7-6 to TRBJ1-1, with TRBD1 as a possible D gene (6 bases). CDR1 is SGHVS, CDR2 FNYEAQ, per germline. The CDR3 totals 13 residues. Trimming removed 7 bases at V and 0 bases at J, with 9 bases between. This CDR3 reads CASTGQLNTEAFF. CDR3 in DNA: TGTGCCAGCACTGGACAGCTGAACACTGAAGCTTTCTTT.

This chain links TRBV6-6 with TRBJ1-5; D uncertain. V was cut by 0 bases and J by 1 base, with 4 bases left in between. The CDR3 has 14 amino acids. Germline CDR1 and CDR2: MNHNY and SVGAGI (reference sequence). The CDR3 nucleotides read TGTGCCAGCAGTTACTCTGGCAGCAATCAGCCCCAGCATTTT. Its protein product is CASSYSGSNQPQHF.

This sequence joins TRBV28 and TRBJ2-1, with 15 bases that match TRBD2. The CDR3 length is 19 residues. Germline V CDR1 and CDR2: MDHEN, SYDVKM. Unmatched junction bases numbered 11, after V lost 4 bases and J lost 4 bases. The CDR3 DNA sequence: TGTGCCAGCAGTTCACCGGGACTAGCGGGAGGCAGATATTACAATGAGCAGTTCTTC. Translation: CASSSPGLAGGRYYNEQFF. The full variable domain, its missing parts supplied by reference TRBV28 and TRBJ2-1, is DVKVTQSSRYLVKRTGEKVFLECVQDMDHENMFWYRQDPGLGLRLIYFSYDVKMKEKGDIPEGYSVSREKKERFSLILESASTNQTSMYLCASSSPGLAGGRYYNEQFFGPGTRLTVL.